What follows are 28 T cell receptor beta chains derived from one specimen sequenced in a study of shared clonotypes between healthy human individuals (TCRdb year 2020). The method behind the library was the immunoSEQ multiplex PCR assay. Entries here come from immuneACCESS through TCRdb and include only in-frame sequences with V and J called. Some clones fail to appear in such tables; in the studies checked, an unresolved V gene covers under half of the shortfall, and the cause of the remainder is unknown. The sample table contains fewer than 550,000 clones; only one count was recorded for roughly 79% of them. The ten biggest clones cover 9.5% to 15% of the sample. The sequencing sample was made of PBMCs. The receptors were sampled from a middle-aged woman in good health. Some clones in this sample may be carry-over from other donors' samples.

A few counts support this clone. CDR3 residues: CASSLAGGDQPQHF. The DNA for the CDR3 is TGTGCCAGCAGCTTGGCCGGGGGTGATCAGCCCCAGCATTTT. This chain links TRBV5-5 with TRBJ1-5; the D gene is possibly TRBD1 (5 bases). CDR3 length: 14 residues. In germline, CDR1 is SGHKS, CDR2 YYEKEE (reference sequence). The germline V and J ends were trimmed by 0 bases and 5 bases, with 9 bases remaining between them.

The chain employs TRBV7-3 and TRBJ2-3; TRBD2 matches at 12 bases. Germline CDR1 is SGHTA and CDR2 is FQGTGA. The CDR3 consists of 16 residues. Unmatched junction bases numbered 7, after V lost 5 bases and J lost 4 bases. CDR3 sequence (DNA): TGTGCCAGCAGCCCTGGACTAGCGGGACTTGCAGATACGCAGTATTTT. Translating it yields CASSPGLAGLADTQYF.

The gene calls are TRBV28 and TRBJ2-7; 11 nucleotides agree with TRBD2. The CDR3 spans 15 residues. The ends lost 5 bases at V and 6 bases at J; junction bases unmatched: 9. Germline V CDR1 and CDR2: MDHEN, SYDVKM. CDR3 DNA: TGTGCCAGCAGTCGGATAGCGGGAGGGCGGGGCGAGCAGTACTTC. As protein: CASSRIAGGRGEQYF.

The V gene is TRBV28, the J gene TRBJ1-5, with 7 bases matching TRBD1. Germline V CDR1 and CDR2: MDHEN, SYDVKM. The V gene end was trimmed by 5 bases and the J gene end by 5 bases; junction bases not matched to a gene: 12. The CDR3 extends over 16 amino acids. The CDR3 region is CASSPGGNRGDQPQHF. CDR3 coding DNA: TGTGCCAGCAGTCCTGGGGGGAACAGGGGTGATCAGCCCCAGCATTTT.

The chain couples TRBV27 to TRBJ2-7; 14 positions agree with TRBD2. The CDR3 has 15 amino acids. With 5 bases clipped from V and 4 bases from J, the junction kept 4 bases outside the gene matches. Germline lookup yields CDR1 MNHEY and CDR2 SMNVEV (reference sequence). Here the CDR3 DNA reads TGTGCCAGCAGTCCCCGGACTAGCGGGAGGTACGAGCAGTACTTC. Its translation: CASSPRTSGRYEQYF.

The chain couples TRBV27 to TRBJ2-3, with D uncertain. V shed 5 bases and J shed 14 bases, with 14 bases lying between them. The CDR3 runs to 11 residues. The germline gives CDR1 MNHEY, CDR2 SMNVEV (reference sequence). CDR3 amino acids: CASSIGPLVYF. The CDR3 region has the DNA TGTGCCAGCAGTATCGGACCTCTGGTGTATTTT.

The chain recombines TRBV2 with TRBJ2-7; 14 bases are shared with TRBD2. CDR1 is SNHLY, CDR2 FYNNEI, per germline. J lost 3 bases, V lost 6 bases, and 4 bases had no gene match. This CDR3 region has 15 residues. The CDR3 reads CASRSGTSGSYEQYF. CDR3 sequence (DNA): TGTGCCAGCAGGTCGGGGACTAGCGGGAGCTACGAGCAGTACTTC.

This clone was seen a handful of times. The chain links TRBV6-4 to TRBJ2-1; 12 positions agree with TRBD2. Looked up from germline, CDR1 is MRHNA and CDR2 is SNTAGT. V shed 2 bases, J shed 5 bases, and the junction held 1 base outside the gene matches. The CDR3 contains 15 residues. The DNA for the CDR3 is TGTGCCAGCAGTGACGGACTAGCGGGACACAATGAGCAGTTCTTC. Protein: CASSDGLAGHNEQFF.

The rearrangement joins TRBV7-3 to TRBJ2-3, with unresolved D. This CDR3 spans 13 amino acids. Trimming took off 1 base at V and 2 bases at J, with 4 bases between the two ends. Per germline, CDR1 SGHTA and CDR2 FQGTGA. The DNA of the CDR3 is TGTGCCAGCAGCTTAAATCCCACAGATACGCAGTATTTT. Encoded protein: CASSLNPTDTQYF.

The chain joins TRBV9 to TRBJ2-7, with D perhaps TRBD2 (5 bases). The CDR3 covers 15 residues. Trimming left V 4 bases short and J 2 bases short, with 16 bases between. CDR1 and CDR2 (germline): SGDLS, YYNGEE. CDR3 sequence: CASSPRDMAPYEQYF. The DNA for the CDR3 is TGTGCCAGCAGCCCCCGGGATATGGCTCCCTACGAGCAGTACTTC. The variable domain in full, completed from reference TRBV9 and TRBJ2-7, reads DSGVTQTPKHLITATGQRVTLRCSPRSGDLSVYWYQQSLDQGLQFLIQYYNGEERAKGNILERFSAQQFPDLHSELNLSSLELGDSALYFCASSPRDMAPYEQYFGPGTRLTVT.

This clone was seen a single time. The J gene is TRBJ1-2, the V gene TRBV29-1, with unresolved D. This CDR3 has 11 residues. CDR1 and CDR2 (germline): SQVTM, ANQGSEA. With 2 bases removed from V and 7 bases from J, the gap between germline ends came to 8 bases. Here the CDR3 DNA reads TGCAGCGTTGAATCAACGGGTGGCTACACCTTC. Translation: CSVESTGGYTF.

The genes are TRBV7-5 and TRBJ2-5. TRBV7-5 is shown as a pseudogene. The CDR3 has 13 residues. The CDR3 nucleotides read TGTGCCAGCAGCTTAGTGCTCCAAGAGACCCAGTACTTC. Translating it yields CASSLVLQETQYF.

The chain combines TRBV7-3 with TRBJ2-2, with 7 bases identical to TRBD2. This CDR3 is 15 amino acids long. V lost 6 bases to trimming and J lost 1 base; unmatched junction nucleotides: 5. Looked up from germline, CDR1 is SGHTA and CDR2 is FQGTGA. The CDR3 DNA reads TGTGCCAGCAGGCCAACTAGCGTGAACACCGGGGAGCTGTTTTTT. Encoded protein: CASRPTSVNTGELFF.

The chain uses TRBV7-8 and TRBJ2-2; D call uncertain. V dropped 1 base and J dropped 4 bases, with 10 bases sitting between them. Germline assignment: CDR1 SGHVS and CDR2 FQNEAQ. The CDR3 is made up of 15 amino acids. In DNA, the CDR3 is TGTGCCAGCAGCTTAGTCCCAGGTCCCACCGGGGAGCTGTTTTTT. Its translation: CASSLVPGPTGELFF.

This clone has a handful of counts. The V gene is TRBV28, the J gene TRBJ1-1, with TRBD1 identical over 8 bases. The CDR3 consists of 16 residues. The germline CDR1 and CDR2 sequences are MDHEN and SYDVKM. Trimming removed 5 bases from V and 1 base from J; junction bases left unmatched: 9. The CDR3 reads CASSPRRQGRNTEAFF. In DNA, the CDR3 is TGTGCCAGCAGTCCCCGCCGACAGGGGCGGAACACTGAAGCTTTCTTT.

This chain connects TRBV19 to TRBJ2-7, with unresolved D. V was pared by 5 bases and J by 2 bases, with 10 bases between. Germline CDR1 and CDR2: LNHDA and SQIVND (reference sequence). There are 13 residues in the CDR3. The CDR3 sequence: CASSRTFAYEQYF. CDR3 bases: TGTGCCAGTAGTCGAACGTTCGCCTACGAGCAGTACTTC.

The chain carries TRBV28 and TRBJ2-2; 13 positions agree with TRBD2. The CDR3 is made up of 16 amino acids. The V gene's germline CDR1 is MDHEN and CDR2 SYDVKM. Trimming cost V 5 bases and J 7 bases; bases outside gene matches: 7. The CDR3 DNA reads TGTGCCAGCAGTCCTCCTCGACTAGCGGGGGGCGGGGAGCTGTTTTTT. Its protein product is CASSPPRLAGGGELFF.

The V gene is TRBV29-1, the J gene TRBJ2-4, with 7 bases identical to TRBD1. V trimming: 3 bases; J trimming: 2 bases; junction bases outside the gene matches: 13. There are 17 residues in the CDR3. Germline V lookup: CDR1 SQVTM, CDR2 ANQGSEA. The CDR3 protein is CSVDGPTGYQPKNIQYF. CDR3 in DNA: TGCAGCGTTGATGGGCCGACAGGGTACCAGCCCAAAAACATTCAGTACTTC.

The CDR3, as DNA: TGCGCCAGCGGGACTACAACTAATGAAAAACTGTTTTTT. Amino acids: CASGTTTNEKLFF. This chain connects TRBV5-1 to TRBJ1-4, with D maybe TRBD1 (5 bases). The CDR3 runs to 13 residues. Looked up from germline, CDR1 is SGHRS and CDR2 is YFSETQ. V lost 7 bases and J 0 bases, leaving 7 bases between the germline ends.

The CDR3 DNA reads TGTGCCATCAGTGAGTCGGTTAACTATGGCTACACCTTC. Protein product: CAISESVNYGYTF. This rearrangement joins TRBV10-3 to TRBJ1-2; D ambiguous. V was clipped by 0 bases and J by 1 base, with 3 bases between them. Germline V gives CDR1 ENHRY, CDR2 SYGVKD. The CDR3 consists of 13 residues.

This clone was observed at least ten times. The chain links TRBV28 to TRBJ2-7; D possibly corresponds to TRBD2 (5 bases). The V gene's germline CDR1 is MDHEN and CDR2 SYDVKM. V dropped 3 bases and J dropped 3 bases, with 12 bases sitting between them. The CDR3 has 14 residues. As DNA, the CDR3 is TGTGCCAGCAGTTTGGAGGTTACGGGCTACGAGCAGTACTTC. It is translated as CASSLEVTGYEQYF. The full variable domain, its missing parts supplied by reference TRBV28 and TRBJ2-7, is DVKVTQSSRYLVKRTGEKVFLECVQDMDHENMFWYRQDPGLGLRLIYFSYDVKMKEKGDIPEGYSVSREKKERFSLILESASTNQTSMYLCASSLEVTGYEQYFGPGTRLTVT.

J is TRBJ2-3 and V is TRBV5-1, with 10 bases identical to TRBD2. Germline lookup yields CDR1 SGHRS and CDR2 YFSETQ. V was pared by 4 bases and J by 0 bases, with 5 bases of the junction left unmatched. This CDR3 has 16 residues. As DNA, the CDR3 is TGCGCCAGCAGCGCGAGACTAGCGGGTAGCACAGATACGCAGTATTTT. Translation: CASSARLAGSTDTQYF.

The CDR3 protein is CASWWGSYNEQFF. The CDR3 DNA sequence: TGTGCCAGCTGGTGGGGCTCCTACAATGAGCAGTTCTTC. This chain connects TRBV2 to TRBJ2-1; D gene ambiguous. The ends were cut back, 8 bases at V and 0 bases at J, with 8 bases in the middle. The CDR3 has 13 residues. The V gene's germline CDR1 is SNHLY and CDR2 FYNNEI.

J is TRBJ2-3 and V is TRBV19; D is undetermined. Looked up from germline, CDR1 is LNHDA and CDR2 is SQIVND (reference sequence). The CDR3 length is 15 residues. Trimming took 5 bases from V and 1 from J, leaving 13 bases between them. The CDR3 DNA follows: TGTGCCAGTAGTTCACCGCACGACCGCACAGATACGCAGTATTTT. Its translation is CASSSPHDRTDTQYF.

This sequence joins TRBV29-1 and TRBJ2-1, with TRBD2 matching over 7 bases. Unmatched junction bases numbered 8, after V lost 8 bases and J lost 1 base. The CDR3 runs to 14 residues. Germline values: CDR1 SQVTM, CDR2 ANQGSEA. The CDR3 region is CSTRAGMSYNEQFF. The CDR3, as DNA: TGCAGCACCCGAGCGGGAATGTCCTACAATGAGCAGTTCTTC.

This clone has a single count. CDR3 sequence reads: CASSYLLAGGEQFF. CDR3 sequence (DNA): TGTGCCAGCAGCTACCTACTAGCGGGAGGTGAGCAGTTCTTC. V usage is TRBV5-4 and J usage is TRBJ2-1; 12 nucleotides match TRBD2. Germline V CDR1 and CDR2: SGHNT, YYREEE (reference sequence). The CDR3 spans 14 residues. V was clipped by 3 bases and J by 9 bases; unmatched bases: 4.

The CDR3 bases are TGCGCCAGCAGGGGGACTAGCGGTTATGATACGCAGTATTTT. Its protein is CASRGTSGYDTQYF. V is TRBV5-1 and J is TRBJ2-3; 11 bases are shared with TRBD2. The V segment lost 5 bases and the J segment 6 bases; nucleotides outside the gene matches: 5. Germline-derived CDR1 and CDR2 are SGHRS and YFSETQ. The CDR3 runs to 14 residues.

This clone appeared a few times. The chain uses TRBV11-2 and TRBJ2-2; 7 bases fit TRBD1. The CDR3 is 14 amino acids. V lost 4 bases and J lost 5; bases outside the gene matches: 4. The germline V gene encodes CDR1 SGHAT and CDR2 FQNNGV. DNA of the CDR3: TGTGCCAGCAGCTCCCACAGGGGAACCGGGGAGCTGTTTTTT. It encodes CASSSHRGTGELFF.